The 32 T cell receptor beta chains below come from one sample, sequenced in a study of radiotherapy plus CTLA-4 blockade in lung cancer (dated by TCRdb to the late 2010s). The protocol used for the library was the immunoSEQ multiplex PCR assay. This is the immuneACCESS table as TCRdb keeps it, with only in-frame sequences that have V and J called. A part of the clones is gone; compared with another copy, unresolved V genes explain less than half, and the rest is unexplained. Here the sample has tens of thousands of clones; 75% to 85% occur a single time. The ten top clones hold 8.5% of the sample. Sequenced here: peripheral blood, sampled from a patient treated with radiotherapy plus ipilimumab. These receptors were taken from a human donor with non-small cell lung cancer who had a complete response to radiotherapy plus ipilimumab.

This clone occurred a few times. The genes are TRBV6-5 and TRBJ2-7, with 9 bases fitting TRBD1. The CDR3 extends over 15 amino acids. V trimming: 0 bases; J trimming: 6 bases; junction bases outside the gene matches: 6. The V gene's germline CDR1 is MNHEY and CDR2 SVGAGI. CDR3 protein: CASSYSGQGTAEQYF. The CDR3 DNA follows: TGTGCCAGCAGTTACTCGGGACAGGGAACGGCCGAGCAGTACTTC.

This sequence joins TRBV4-3 and TRBJ2-1, with D maybe TRBD1 (5 bases). This CDR3 is built from 15 residues. V was clipped by 2 bases and J by 3 bases, with 11 bases between them. Germline CDR1 reads LGHNA; CDR2 reads YSLEER. The CDR3 is CASSQQPTDYNEQFF. Written as DNA, the CDR3 is TGCGCCAGCAGCCAACAACCGACAGACTACAATGAGCAGTTCTTC.

J is TRBJ1-5 and V is TRBV28, with unresolved D. Trimming removed 2 bases from V and 10 bases from J, with 18 bases in between. Germline loops: CDR1 MDHEN, CDR2 SYDVKM. The CDR3 runs 15 residues. For the CDR3, the DNA is TGTGCCAGCAGTTTAGTAGATCTTTTCGGCGGCCCCCAGCATTTT. It codes for CASSLVDLFGGPQHF.

The J gene is TRBJ1-4, the V gene TRBV7-2; tentative D call: TRBD1 (5 bases). The germline gives CDR1 SGHTA, CDR2 FQGNSA. This CDR3 region has 15 residues. V was trimmed by 2 bases and J by 2 bases, leaving 9 bases between them. The CDR3 coding sequence is TGTGCCAGCAGCTTATTGAAGGGGACTAATGAAAAACTGTTTTTT. Translation: CASSLLKGTNEKLFF.

The J gene is TRBJ1-1, the V gene TRBV5-4; 9 bases map to TRBD1. Germline values: CDR1 SGHNT, CDR2 YYREEE (reference sequence). The CDR3 sequence is 16 residues long. Trimming at V came to 0 bases and at J to 11 bases, leaving 14 bases not matched to a gene. CDR3 coding DNA: TGTGCCAGCAGCTTGGCCGAGGGGACAGGGCTTGATTGGGCTTTCTTT. It yields the protein CASSLAEGTGLDWAFF.

In its sample, this clone was seen a few times. The chain is built from TRBV30 and TRBJ1-5; D is perhaps TRBD1 (6 bases). Germline CDR1 reads GTSNPN; CDR2 reads SVGIG (reference sequence). This CDR3 has 15 residues. Trimming shortened V by 0 bases and J by 3 bases, and 12 bases separated the two germline ends. CDR3 sequence reads: CAWSVFGQYNQPQHF. The CDR3 bases are TGTGCCTGGAGTGTATTCGGACAGTACAATCAGCCCCAGCATTTT.

The CDR3 region is CASSNRVQHSYGYTF. Written as DNA, the CDR3 is TGTGCCAGTAGTAACCGGGTCCAACACTCCTATGGCTACACCTTC. The chain recombines TRBV19 with TRBJ1-2; D gene ambiguous. The length of the CDR3 is 15 residues. Germline values: CDR1 LNHDA, CDR2 SQIVND (reference sequence). The germline V and J ends were trimmed by 4 bases and 4 bases, with 16 bases remaining between them.

V usage is TRBV6-6 and J usage is TRBJ2-7; 13 bases align to TRBD2. The CDR3 runs to 16 residues. Germline CDR1 and CDR2: MNHNY and SVGAGI (reference sequence). V shed 2 bases and J 4 bases; nucleotides not matched to a gene: 5. For the CDR3, the DNA is TGTGCCAGCAGTTACCGGACTAGCGGGGGAGATTACGAGCAGTACTTC. It is translated as CASSYRTSGGDYEQYF.

The J gene is TRBJ1-2, the V gene TRBV28, with TRBD1 as a possible D gene (5 bases). Per germline, CDR1 MDHEN and CDR2 SYDVKM. Deletions cut 6 bases from V and 8 bases from J, with 16 bases between. The CDR3 extends over 13 amino acids. CDR3 loop: CASSLTVMKGYTF. CDR3 nucleotide sequence: TGTGCCAGCAGCCTGACAGTTATGAAGGGCTACACCTTC.

This chain connects TRBV11-3 to TRBJ2-2; 9 nucleotides align to TRBD2. Losses at the gene ends were 4 bases for V and 3 bases for J; bases not matched to a gene: 15. This CDR3 spans 19 amino acids. Germline CDR1 SGHNT, CDR2 YENEEA. CDR3 residues: CASSSPGGRGTFDTGELFF. Written as DNA, the CDR3 is TGTGCCAGCAGCTCCCCGGGCGGGAGGGGTACGTTTGACACCGGGGAGCTGTTTTTT. Using reference TRBV11-3 and TRBJ2-2 for the parts outside the CDR3, the full variable domain is EAGVVQSPRYKIIEKKQPVAFWCNPISGHNTLYWYLQNLGQGPELLIRYENEEAVDDSQLPKDRFSAERLKGVDSTLKIQPAELGDSAVYLCASSSPGGRGTFDTGELFFGEGSRLTVL.

This chain links TRBV29-1 with TRBJ2-1; a weak D match, TRBD2 (6 bases). The V gene's germline CDR1 is SQVTM and CDR2 ANQGSEA. The CDR3 is 11 residues long. Trimming stripped 7 bases from V and 3 bases from J, with 7 bases between. CDR3 residues: CSAGLYNEQFF. The CDR3 DNA reads as TGCAGCGCGGGACTCTACAATGAGCAGTTCTTC.

In this sample, this clone turned up once. CDR3 sequence (DNA): TGTGCCAGCAGATTAGGACTTTCCAGATCCTACAATGAGCAGTTCTTC. Encoded protein: CASRLGLSRSYNEQFF. This chain joins TRBV6-6 and TRBJ2-1; the D gene is possibly TRBD2 (5 bases). The germline gives CDR1 MNHNY, CDR2 SVGAGI (reference sequence). The CDR3 is made up of 16 amino acids. V shed 6 bases and J shed 1 base, with 16 bases lying between them.

The chain's CDR3 is CASSVNRDGTQYF. CDR3 nucleotide sequence: TGTGCCAGTAGTGTAAACAGGGACGGGACCCAGTACTTC. This chain links TRBV19 with TRBJ2-5, with a weak D call TRBD1 (6 bases). The germline gives CDR1 LNHDA, CDR2 SQIVND (reference sequence). The CDR3 spans 13 residues. Trimming shortened V by 5 bases and J by 7 bases, and 14 bases separated the two germline ends.

J is TRBJ2-3 and V is TRBV7-9; 12 nucleotides line up with TRBD2. J was trimmed by 1 base and V by 5 bases; bases with no gene match: 4. CDR3 length: 16 residues. The germline gives CDR1 SEHNR, CDR2 FQNEAQ (reference sequence). The CDR3 nucleotides are TGTGCCAGCAGCCCCCGACTAGCGGGGGGCACAGATACGCAGTATTTT. Its protein product is CASSPRLAGGTDTQYF. Full variable domain (outside the CDR3, taken from reference TRBV7-9 and TRBJ2-3): DTGVSQNPRHKITKRGQNVTFRCDPISEHNRLYWYRQTLGQGPEFLTYFQNEAQLEKSRLLSDRFSAERPKGSFSTLEIQRTEQGDSAMYLCASSPRLAGGTDTQYFGPGTRLTVL.

The chain is built from TRBV5-1 and TRBJ2-1; no reliable D call. V dropped 4 bases and J dropped 0 bases, with 5 bases sitting between them. This CDR3 has 13 residues. Germline assignment: CDR1 SGHRS and CDR2 YFSETQ. DNA of the CDR3: TGCGCCAGCAGCCTCAGCTCCTACAATGAGCAGTTCTTC. As protein: CASSLSSYNEQFF.

This chain uses TRBV4-3 with TRBJ1-6; TRBD1 agrees at 7 bases. Trimming at V came to 3 bases and at J to 2 bases, leaving 4 bases not matched to a gene. CDR3 length equals 16 residues. Germline V gene lookup returns CDR1 LGHNA and CDR2 YSLEER. The CDR3 DNA follows: TGCGCCAGCAGCCAGGACAGGTCCACCTATAATTCACCCCTCCACTTT. Encoded protein: CASSQDRSTYNSPLHF.

The chain links TRBV28 to TRBJ1-2; the D gene is possibly TRBD1 (5 bases). There are 12 residues in the CDR3. V was shortened by 2 bases and J by 7 bases, with 8 bases between the two germline ends. Germline CDR1 and CDR2: MDHEN and SYDVKM. The CDR3 DNA reads as TGTGCCAGCAGTTTAGGAGGGGCTGGCTACACCTTC. Protein product: CASSLGGAGYTF.

The rearrangement uses TRBV5-1 and TRBJ2-2; 8 bases are shared with TRBD1. V dropped 4 bases and J dropped 5; count of bases not matched to a gene: 7. Germline loops: CDR1 SGHRS, CDR2 YFSETQ. The CDR3 sequence is 15 residues long. DNA of the CDR3: TGCGCCAGCAGCGCCGGGACAGGATGGACCGGGGAGCTGTTTTTT. Protein product: CASSAGTGWTGELFF.

This chain uses TRBV10-3 with TRBJ1-1, with 7 bases aligning to TRBD1. From germline, CDR1 is ENHRY and CDR2 SYGVKD. The ends lost 8 bases at V and 0 bases at J; junction bases unmatched: 3. This CDR3 contains 13 residues. The CDR3 nucleotides read TGTGCCATCCGGACAGGCATGAACACTGAAGCTTTCTTT. It encodes CAIRTGMNTEAFF.

The J gene is TRBJ1-2, the V gene TRBV6-1, with unresolved D. V lost 4 bases and J 7 bases, leaving 19 bases between the germline ends. The CDR3 is made up of 15 amino acids. The germline V gene encodes CDR1 MNHNS and CDR2 SASEGT. The CDR3 DNA reads TGTGCCAGCAGTGCCACCGCAGAACGGGGAAGTGGCTACACCTTC. This sequence encodes CASSATAERGSGYTF.

The chain has TRBV27 and TRBJ2-1; 7 nucleotides match TRBD2. V shed 1 base and J 5 bases; nucleotides not matched to a gene: 2. Looked up from germline, CDR1 is MNHEY and CDR2 is SMNVEV (reference sequence). This CDR3 is 14 amino acids long. The CDR3 protein is CASSLWGGDNEQFF. As DNA, the CDR3 is TGTGCCAGCAGTTTATGGGGGGGGGACAATGAGCAGTTCTTC.

The CDR3, as DNA: TGTGCCAGCAGTGATCGGCCCGGGACAGGGACATACGAGCAGTACTTC. Encoded protein: CASSDRPGTGTYEQYF. The chain carries TRBV27 and TRBJ2-7; 9 bases are shared with TRBD1. The CDR3 length is 16 residues. V shed 5 bases and J 4 bases; nucleotides not matched to a gene: 12. Germline V CDR1 and CDR2: MNHEY, SMNVEV (reference sequence).

The chain joins TRBV6-6 to TRBJ2-5, with 7 nucleotides matching TRBD2. J lost 5 bases, V lost 2 bases, and 8 bases had no gene match. This CDR3 is built from 15 residues. Per the germline V gene, CDR1 is MNHNY and CDR2 is SVGAGI (reference sequence). CDR3 sequence reads: CASSYGAAGGETQYF. DNA of the CDR3: TGTGCCAGCAGTTACGGAGCGGCCGGGGGGGAGACCCAGTACTTC.

CDR3 sequence reads: CASSRGGPNTEAFF. As DNA, the CDR3 is TGTGCCAGCTCACGGGGGGGCCCGAACACTGAAGCTTTCTTT. The chain recombines TRBV18 with TRBJ1-1; perhaps TRBD1 as D (6 bases). This CDR3 has 14 amino acids. Germline CDR1 KGHSH, CDR2 LQKENI. V was clipped by 4 bases and J by 1 base, with 10 bases between them.

The chain recombines TRBV9 with TRBJ2-1; 8 positions match TRBD1. This CDR3 contains 15 residues. Losses at the gene ends were 4 bases for V and 7 bases for J; bases not matched to a gene: 10. CDR1 is SGDLS, CDR2 YYNGEE, per germline. CDR3 amino acids: CASSPRAGGGNEQFF. The DNA of the CDR3 is TGTGCCAGCAGCCCCCGGGCAGGGGGCGGGAATGAGCAGTTCTTC.

This chain joins TRBV6-1 and TRBJ2-7; D uncertain. This CDR3 region has 12 residues. V dropped 7 bases and J dropped 0 bases, with 7 bases sitting between them. Looked up from germline, CDR1 is MNHNS and CDR2 is SASEGT. The CDR3 reads CASKGSSYEQYV. CDR3 nucleotide sequence: TGTGCCAGCAAAGGTAGCTCCTACGAGCAGTACGTC.

This clone was counted only a few times. The chain is built from TRBV4-1 and TRBJ1-5; TRBD1 might be the D (6 bases). Per germline, CDR1 MGHRA and CDR2 YSYEKL. The CDR3 is made up of 16 amino acids. The V and J ends lost 0 bases and 9 bases respectively, with 18 bases between them. The CDR3 DNA reads TGCGCCAGCAGCCAAGATAGGCAGGGGAGCCGAGGGCCCCAGCATTTT. Translation gives CASSQDRQGSRGPQHF.

The gene calls are TRBV7-2 and TRBJ2-1; TRBD2 might be the D (6 bases). Germline V gene lookup returns CDR1 SGHTA and CDR2 FQGNSA. The CDR3 runs to 15 residues. Trimming left V 5 bases short and J 4 bases short, with 15 bases between. The CDR3 here is CASSPPGVQYNEQFF. CDR3 nucleotides: TGTGCCAGCAGCCCCCCGGGAGTACAATACAATGAGCAGTTCTTC.

The chain links TRBV10-3 to TRBJ1-3; D possibly corresponds to TRBD1 (5 bases). From germline, CDR1 is ENHRY and CDR2 SYGVKD. V gave up 6 bases and J gave up 0 bases, with 15 bases separating them. The CDR3 length is 16 residues. The CDR3 is CAISWGEGNSGNTIYF. The CDR3 DNA is TGTGCCATCAGCTGGGGGGAGGGGAACTCTGGAAACACCATATATTTT.

The V call is TRBV18, the J call TRBJ2-1; TRBD2 aligns across 8 bases. Losses at the gene ends were 2 bases for V and 7 bases for J; bases not matched to a gene: 7. In germline, CDR1 is KGHSH, CDR2 LQKENI. The CDR3 spans 15 residues. The CDR3, as DNA: TGTGCCAGCTCACCAACGGCGGGAGGTCAAAATGAGCAGTTCTTC. This encodes CASSPTAGGQNEQFF.

The V and J genes are TRBV15 and TRBJ2-5; 7 nucleotides line up with TRBD1. The better agreement between TRBJ2-7 and the DNA end casts doubt on the J call. Germline V gene lookup returns CDR1 LNHNV and CDR2 YYDKDF (reference sequence). The CDR3 totals 15 residues. The CDR3 coding sequence is TGTGCCACCAGCCGGGGACGGACAGGAACCTACGAGCAGTACTTC. This gives the protein CATSRGRTGTYEQYF.

The rearrangement uses TRBV5-4 and TRBJ1-3; possibly TRBD1 for D (5 bases). V dropped 4 bases and J dropped 0 bases, with 8 bases sitting between them. The CDR3 has 14 residues. Germline-derived CDR1 and CDR2 are SGHNT and YYREEE (reference sequence). The CDR3 coding sequence is TGTGCCAGCAGCCCCGACAGCTCTGGAAACACCATATATTTT. The encoded protein is CASSPDSSGNTIYF.